A selection of T cell receptor beta chains follows, all from one sample in a study of blood T cell repertoires in COVID-19. Assay: immunoSEQ multiplex PCR; the TCRdb copy retains only in-frame clones and omits some. The repertoire consists of 75,000 to 95,000 clones, with 70% to 90% occurring once and the leading ten covering over 15%. Specimen: peripheral blood. These receptors were taken from an older man with active or convalescent COVID-19. CDR3s include the opening cysteine and the closing phenylalanine or tryptophan. A D gene is named only where the DNA matches it firmly. The size of a clone is reported for some rows only, either as once, few or many, or as a class for expanded clones.

clone size: NA
V gene: TRBV5-8
J gene: TRBJ1-4
D gene: TRBD1
CDR3 DNA: TGTGCCAGCAGCTCGGGACAGGGGAATGAAAAACTGTTTTTT
CDR3 protein: CASSSGQGNEKLFF

clone size: NA
V gene: TRBV10-3
J gene: TRBJ1-5
D gene: TRBD1
CDR3 DNA: TGTGCCATCAGTGAAGGACAGGGCGGGAATCAGCCCCAGCATTTT
CDR3 protein: CAISEGQGGNQPQHF

clone size: NA
V gene: TRBV29-1
J gene: TRBJ2-1
D gene: TRBD1
CDR3 DNA: TGCAGCATCGAAGGGCAGGGGGCTTACAATGAGCAGTTCTTC
CDR3 protein: CSIEGQGAYNEQFF

clone size: NA
V gene: TRBV15
J gene: TRBJ2-1
D gene: TRBD2
CDR3 DNA: TGTGCCACCAGCCGACCCAGCGGGAGGGACAATGAGCAGTTCTTC
CDR3 protein: CATSRPSGRDNEQFF

clone size: once
V gene: TRBV10-2
J gene: TRBJ1-5
D gene: NA
CDR3 DNA: TGCGCCAGCAGTGAAAGCGGGGACTCAAGGCAGCCCCAGCATTTT
CDR3 protein: CASSESGDSRQPQHF

clone size: few
V gene: TRBV30
J gene: TRBJ1-5
D gene: TRBD1
CDR3 DNA: TGTGCCTGGAGTGCACAGGGGAATCAGCCCCAGCATTTT
CDR3 protein: CAWSAQGNQPQHF

clone size: NA
V gene: TRBV24-1
J gene: TRBJ2-2
D gene: TRBD2
CDR3 DNA: TGTGCCACCAGTTCGAGCCTAGCGGGGAACACCGGGGAGCTGTTTTTT
CDR3 protein: CATSSSLAGNTGELFF

clone size: NA
V gene: TRBV5-1
J gene: TRBJ1-5
D gene: TRBD1
CDR3 DNA: TGCGCCAGCAGCACAGGATACCGGGACAGGGGGAACAATCAGCCCCAGCATTTT
CDR3 protein: CASSTGYRDRGNNQPQHF

clone size: NA
V gene: TRBV19
J gene: TRBJ1-5
D gene: NA
CDR3 DNA: TGTGCCAGTAGGAACAGGGATGAGGGCAATCAGCCCCAGCATTTT
CDR3 protein: CASRNRDEGNQPQHF

clone size: few
V gene: TRBV4-1
J gene: TRBJ1-5
D gene: NA
CDR3 DNA: TGCGCCAGCAGCCCCCCCCTTAGCAATCAGCCCCAGCATTTT
CDR3 protein: CASSPPLSNQPQHF